This T cell receptor (beta chain) is from a study of T cells in Graves' hyperthyroidism and ophthalmopathy. Study summary: Before any treatment, at initial diagnosis, peripheral blood was collected. Study-level findings and limits: Blood samples included most of the expanded thyroid clonotypes exceeding 0.001.

What was amplified from RNA transcripts were TCR beta CDR3 regions. HTBI primers were used for first-round RT-PCR of the TCR CDR3. MiXCR, applied by TCRdb to the multiplex PCR reads, yields one record per CDR3 protein. This sample has 640,000 or so distinct CDR3 sequences; over 12% occur once, and the top ten carry 4.3%. The V and J ends lost 2 bases and 0 bases respectively, with 14 bases between them. The CDR3 is made up of 16 amino acids. Germline V lookup: CDR1 SNHLY, CDR2 FYNNEI. Ophthalmopathy patients all had a Clinical Activity Score of at least 3, a NOSPECS grade of at least 4 and disease under 3 months old. PBMCs were sourced from more than 9 ml fresh peripheral blood. This clonotype was counted many times. Its antigen is unknown.

V and J are TRBV2 and TRBJ2-7, with a possible D match to TRBD2 (6 bases). This receptor was obtained from a woman in her 40s with Graves' ophthalmopathy. The sample consisted of blood. CDR3 residues: CASSEKGLFISYEQYF. Here the CDR3 DNA reads TGTGCCAGCAGTGAAAAAGGACTATTCATCTCCTACGAGCAGTACTTC.